The 5 T cell receptor beta chains given below trace back to one sample, sequenced in a study of blood T cell repertoires in COVID-19. The method was immunoSEQ multiplex PCR; TCRdb's version includes in-frame clones alone and lacks a portion of them. The repertoire has some 350,000 clones, about 90% of them found once; the top ten carry approximately 7%. Sequencing was performed on peripheral blood. These receptors all stem from a man younger than 35 with active or convalescent COVID-19.

The chain uses TRBV6-6 and TRBJ2-4, with D perhaps TRBD2 (6 bases). CDR3 length: 19 amino acids. CDR1 and CDR2 from the germline V gene are MNHNY and SVGAGI (reference sequence). Trimming took off 5 bases at V and 0 bases at J, with 23 bases between the two ends. CDR3 bases: TGTGCCAGCAGTCCCCACGAGGGGACTGGACCACTAGCCAAAAACATTCAGTACTTC. This gives the protein CASSPHEGTGPLAKNIQYF.

The gene calls are TRBV27 and TRBJ1-5; TRBD1 matches at 8 bases. Unmatched junction bases numbered 4, after V lost 8 bases and J lost 7 bases. CDR3 length: 12 residues. Germline CDR1 reads MNHEY; CDR2 reads SMNVEV (reference sequence). CDR3 nucleotides: TGTGCCAGCGCACAGGGGGGGCAGCCCCAGCATTTT. This sequence encodes CASAQGGQPQHF.

The chain uses TRBV3-1 (or the pseudogene TRBV3-2) and TRBJ2-5; 12 nucleotides match TRBD2. The V gene end was trimmed by 4 bases and the J gene end by 2 bases; junction bases not matched to a gene: 5. CDR1 LGHDT and CDR2 YNNKEL come from the germline V gene (reference sequence). The CDR3 is 16 residues long. The CDR3 region has the DNA TGTGCCAGCAGCCTATGGACTAGCGGGGTTCAAGAGACCCAGTACTTC. This encodes CASSLWTSGVQETQYF.

This clone appeared once. V and J are TRBV24-1 and TRBJ1-2; maybe TRBD1 (6 bases). Germline-derived CDR1 and CDR2 are KGHDR and SFDVKD. The CDR3 spans 16 residues. V lost 4 bases to trimming and J lost 4 bases, with 18 bases between them. The CDR3 DNA reads as TGTGCCACCAGTGACCCAAGGAGCAGGGGTTCCTATGGCTACACCTTC. It is translated as CATSDPRSRGSYGYTF.

The rearrangement joins TRBV5-6 to TRBJ2-7; TRBD2 matches at 11 bases. J was trimmed by 0 bases and V by 3 bases; bases with no gene match: 5. The germline CDR1 and CDR2 sequences are SGHDT and YYEEEE. The CDR3 length is 16 residues. Here the CDR3 reads CASSSVAGGSSYEQYF. In DNA, the CDR3 is TGTGCCAGCAGCTCAGTAGCGGGAGGGAGCTCCTACGAGCAGTACTTC.